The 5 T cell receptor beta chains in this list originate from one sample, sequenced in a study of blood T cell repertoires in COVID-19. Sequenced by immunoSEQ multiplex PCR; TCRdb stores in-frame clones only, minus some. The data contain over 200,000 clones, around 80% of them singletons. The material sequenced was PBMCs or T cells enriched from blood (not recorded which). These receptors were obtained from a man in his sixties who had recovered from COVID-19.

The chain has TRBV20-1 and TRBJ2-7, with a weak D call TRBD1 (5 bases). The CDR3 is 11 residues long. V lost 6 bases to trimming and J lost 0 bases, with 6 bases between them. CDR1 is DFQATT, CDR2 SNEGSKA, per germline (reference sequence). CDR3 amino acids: CSAGPSYEQYF. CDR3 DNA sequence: TGCAGTGCGGGGCCCTCCTACGAGCAGTACTTC.

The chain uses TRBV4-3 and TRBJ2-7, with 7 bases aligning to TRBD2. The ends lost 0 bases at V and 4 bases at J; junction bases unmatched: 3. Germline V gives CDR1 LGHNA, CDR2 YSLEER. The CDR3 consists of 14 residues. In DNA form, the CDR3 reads TGCGCCAGCAGCCAAGATTCGCGGGGGTACGAGCAGTACTTC. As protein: CASSQDSRGYEQYF.

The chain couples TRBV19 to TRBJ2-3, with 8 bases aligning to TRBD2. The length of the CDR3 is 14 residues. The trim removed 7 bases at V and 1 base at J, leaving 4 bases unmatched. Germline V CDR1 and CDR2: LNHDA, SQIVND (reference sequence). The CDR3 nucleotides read TGTGCCAGTACCCCCGGGGGGGGCACAGATACGCAGTATTTT. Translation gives CASTPGGGTDTQYF.

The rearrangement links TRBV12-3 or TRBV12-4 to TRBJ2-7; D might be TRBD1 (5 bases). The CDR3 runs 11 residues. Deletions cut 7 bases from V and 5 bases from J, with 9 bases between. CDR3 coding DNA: TGTGCCAGCATGCAGGGTAACGAGCAGTACTTC. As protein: CASMQGNEQYF.

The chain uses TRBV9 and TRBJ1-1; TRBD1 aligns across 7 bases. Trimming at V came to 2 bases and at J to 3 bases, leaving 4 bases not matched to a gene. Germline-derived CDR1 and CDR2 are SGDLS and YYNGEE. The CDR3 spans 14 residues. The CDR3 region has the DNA TGTGCCAGCAGCGTCCAGGGGGGAGACACTGAAGCTTTCTTT. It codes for CASSVQGGDTEAFF.